This T cell receptor beta chain was documented in a study of T cells after somatic rescue of genetic block. Profiling relied on immunoSEQ multiplex PCR, and the TCRdb table lists in-frame clones only, not all of them. The data hold about 67,000 clones, with 90% to 95% observed a single time. The length of the CDR3 is 17 residues. V shed 0 bases, J shed 0 bases, and the junction held 4 bases outside the gene matches. Germline V CDR1 and CDR2: MRHNA, SNTAGT. The rearrangement uses TRBV6-4 and TRBJ1-5; 8 nucleotides match TRBD1. Material for sequencing was peripheral blood mononuclear cells (PBMCs). This receptor was obtained from a man aged 40-49 years. CDR3 sequence reads: CASSDSTTGDSNQPQHF. The CDR3 nucleotides are TGTGCCAGCAGTGACTCGACGACAGGGGATAGCAATCAGCCCCAGCATTTT.